This is a list of T cell receptor beta chains from one sample in a study of blood T cell repertoires in COVID-19. Measured with immunoSEQ multiplex PCR; TCRdb has only the in-frame clones, and not every one. This table has hundreds of thousands of clones, around 92% appearing once. The sample comprised peripheral blood. These receptors all stem from a woman under 40 with COVID-19, enrolled during active disease. The CDR3 runs from the conserved cysteine through the conserved F or W. Fields, in order: CDR3 DNA, CDR3 protein, V gene, J gene, clone size, D gene. The D gene is left open where the match is weak. The size field is filled for only some rows; it gives once, few, many or a size class.

TGCGCCAGCAGCTTGGAAGGCGGGGGGGCTTCAACGGAGCAGTTCTTC	CASSLEGGGASTEQFF	TRBV5-1	TRBJ2-1	NA	TRBD2
TGTGCCAGCACGGAGCCCCCAGATACGCAGTATTTT	CASTEPPDTQYF	TRBV12-3/TRBV12-4	TRBJ2-3	NA	NA
TGTGCCAGCTCACCACCGGGGGCTCCAGGCACCGGGGAGCTGTTTTTT	CASSPPGAPGTGELFF	TRBV18	TRBJ2-2	NA	NA
TGTGCCAGCAGGACAGGGGTCTGGCCCAATGAGCAGTTCTTC	CASRTGVWPNEQFF	TRBV2	TRBJ2-1	NA	TRBD1
TGTGCCAGCAGCTTACGCGACAGGGGGTTAGGGGGCTACACCTTC	CASSLRDRGLGGYTF	TRBV7-8	TRBJ1-2	once	TRBD1
TGCGCCAGCAGCCAAGCGGGAGCCCAGGGTGGTAATTCACCCCTCCACTTT	CASSQAGAQGGNSPLHF	TRBV4-1	TRBJ1-6	NA	NA
TGTGCCAGCTCTCCCTCGGCGGATTTCGGCTACACCTTC	CASSPSADFGYTF	TRBV6-5	TRBJ1-2	few	NA
TGTGCCAGCAGCCCCTCTCGGGGGGTACCGAATGAAAAACTGTTTTTT	CASSPSRGVPNEKLFF	TRBV7-6	TRBJ1-4	once	NA
TGTGCCAGTAGTAGGGACAGGGGAGGACACTATGGCTACACCTTC	CASSRDRGGHYGYTF	TRBV19	TRBJ1-2	NA	TRBD1
TGTGCCAGCAGTTACTCGATGCGGGGCACAGATACGCAGTATTTT	CASSYSMRGTDTQYF	TRBV6-2/TRBV6-3	TRBJ2-3	NA	NA